This T cell receptor (beta chain) was profiled in a study of prognosis after radiotherapy for stage I lung cancer. Study details: Individuals diagnosed with stage I non-small cell lung cancer underwent enrollment between 2018 and early 2019.

This clonotype was seen ten or more times. The genomic DNA TCR beta CDR3 region underwent two rounds of multiplex PCR. Primers specific to each TRBV and TRBJ gene were used in first-round PCR. TCRdb analysed the multiplex PCR reads with MiXCR anew, one entry per CDR3 protein. Of over 45,000 distinct CDR3 sequences listed, 26% are singletons. Looked up from germline, CDR1 is SGHRS and CDR2 is YFSETQ. Between the trimmed V and J ends, which lost 0 bases and 6 bases, there was a span of 12 bases. The CDR3 sequence is 14 residues long. Sample: PBMCs, taken before or after stereotactic body radiation therapy (not recorded which). The sequence was obtained from a donor aged 50 or older with non-small cell lung cancer. The V call is TRBV5-1, the J call TRBJ1-2, with D unclear. DNA of the CDR3: TGCGCCAGCAGCTTGGAATCGGACCGTCATGGCTACACCTTC. Translated: CASSLESDRHGYTF.